The subject of this entry is one T cell receptor (beta chain). The data were obtained in a study of T cell responses to AZD1222 COVID-19 vaccine. Investigators merged groups given second doses at roughly 4 or roughly 12 weeks. Using immunoSEQ multiplex PCR, the repertoire was profiled, and TCRdb retains in-frame clones only, with some absent. The table lists approximately 120,000 clones, approximately 87% of them singletons, with 4.4% in the top ten. From germline, CDR1 is SGHAT and CDR2 FQNNGV. The CDR3 spans 15 residues. Germline trimming cut 5 bases from V and 4 bases from J; bases unmatched to any gene: 6.

The chain recombines TRBV11-2 with TRBJ2-1; 9 bases match TRBD2. This TCR derives from an adult who received the AZD1222 COVID-19 vaccine. Sequencing was performed on peripheral blood, taken 28 days after the second AZD1222 dose. CDR3 in amino acids: CASSVLAGQYNEQFF. CDR3 in DNA: TGTGCCAGCAGCGTACTAGCGGGCCAATACAATGAGCAGTTCTTC. The full variable domain, rest sourced from reference TRBV11-2 and TRBJ2-1, is EAGVAQSPRYKIIEKRQSVAFWCNPISGHATLYWYQQILGQGPKLLIQFQNNGVVDDSQLPKDRFSAERLKGVDSTLKIQPAKLEDSAVYLCASSVLAGQYNEQFFGPGTRLTVL.